A few counts support the clone carrying this TCR beta chain. The antigen is unknown. This record belongs to a study of cytomegalovirus exposure and HLA in healthy donors. Study-level points and caveats: Cytomegalovirus status was reportedly diagnosed by the classifier with high sensitivity and specificity. In vitro, three CMV-associated chains proved specific for CMV antigens. Trimming of TCR beta V- and J-genes showed a link, identified in a later analysis, to a missense DCLRE1C variant.

The length of the CDR3 is 10 residues. Per germline, CDR1 DFQATT and CDR2 SNEGSKA (reference sequence). Both 60 Vbeta primers and 13 Jbeta primers went into the PCR. Clones were sequenced by immunoSEQ multiplex PCR, and TCRdb holds only the in-frame ones, with some missing. Of 120,000 to 150,000 clones detected, approximately 79% appear once; the ten largest clones hold roughly 0.68%. This receptor was taken from a male donor in good health and CMV-seronegative. Sample: PBMCs. The V call is TRBV20-1, the J call TRBJ2-5; no firm D call. TRBJ2-7 matches the DNA end more closely, so the J call is doubtful. The CDR3 sequence is CSANGHEQYF. The CDR3 DNA is TGCAGTGCTAACGGACACGAGCAGTACTTC.